This is a list of T cell receptor beta chains from one sample in a study of OX40 agonist ivuxolimab in advanced cancers. Only in-frame clones appear in the TCRdb table, and some are missing; sequencing was by immunoSEQ multiplex PCR. The sample carries roughly 56,000 clones, around 90% recorded once. This specimen was CD4+ or CD8+ T cells sorted from blood, taken in a trial of the OX40 agonist ivuxolimab. Receptors were obtained from an adult with an advanced solid tumor such as melanoma, head and neck, liver or kidney cancer. Both conserved end residues are part of each CDR3. The order of the fields is V gene, J gene, clone size, D gene, CDR3 DNA, CDR3 protein. D genes are given only for firm matches. Clone size is stated in some rows and not others, as once, few, many or a class when expanded.

>TRBV11-1|TRBJ2-5|.|.
TGTGCCAGCAGCCCCGGGAGTCAAGAGACCCAGTACTTC
CASSPGSQETQYF
>TRBV7-8|TRBJ2-1|.|.
TGTGCCAGCAGCTCTCTGATTGCGGGGGCCAGGTTCTTC
CASSSLIAGARFF
>TRBV6-1|TRBJ2-1|once|TRBD2
TGTGCCAGCAGTGGGACTAGGCTTGCCTACAATGAGCAGTTCTTC
CASSGTRLAYNEQFF
>TRBV7-9|TRBJ2-3|.|.
TGTGCCAGCAGCTTAGGCGTGTGGCAGGGTCGGGAAACGCAGTATTTT
CASSLGVWQGRETQYF
>TRBV29-1|TRBJ2-5|.|TRBD2
TGCAGCATTCGATGGACTAGCGGGAGACAGACCCAGTACTTC
CSIRWTSGRQTQYF
>TRBV15|TRBJ2-2|.|TRBD2
TGTGCCACCAGCAGAGAGGCCCGGGCTAGCGGCACCGGGGAGCTGTTTTTT
CATSREARASGTGELFF
>TRBV6-5|TRBJ2-1|.|.
TGTGCCAGCAGTTACCTAGGGGACGATGAGCAGTTCTTC
CASSYLGDDEQFF
>TRBV11-2|TRBJ2-3|.|.
TGTGCCAGCAGCTTAGACTATAGCACAGATACGCAGTATTTT
CASSLDYSTDTQYF
>TRBV4-2|TRBJ2-3|.|.
TGTGCCAGCAGCCAAGAGTACGATACGCAGTATTTT
CASSQEYDTQYF
>TRBV11-2|TRBJ2-7|.|TRBD1
TGTGCCAGCAGTCCCAGGGGGTCCGGGTACGAGCAGTACTTC
CASSPRGSGYEQYF
>TRBV5-1|TRBJ2-7|.|TRBD2
TGCGCCAGCAGCCCTCGACTAGCGGGAGGCTACGAGCAGTACTTC
CASSPRLAGGYEQYF
>TRBV28|TRBJ2-7|.|.
TGTGCCACCGACAGTTATCGCGAGCAGTACTTC
CATDSYREQYF
>TRBV6-6|TRBJ1-2|.|TRBD1
TGTGCCAGCAGTCCGGGACAGGGACCTAACTATGGCTACACCTTC
CASSPGQGPNYGYTF
>TRBV30|TRBJ1-2|.|TRBD1
TGTGCCTCCGGGACAGGAAACAACTTTAATGGCTACACCTTC
CASGTGNNFNGYTF
>TRBV5-1|TRBJ1-2|.|.
TGCGCCAGCAGCTTGGGGCAGGGACCGTATGGCTACACCTTC
CASSLGQGPYGYTF
>TRBV5-1|TRBJ2-6|.|TRBD1
TGCGCCAGCAGCGGCGGACAGGGGGGTTCTGGGGCCAACGTCCTGACTTTC
CASSGGQGGSGANVLTF
>TRBV5-1|TRBJ2-7|.|TRBD2
TGCGCCAGCAGCTTGGGGGTCGTGGGACTAGCGGGAGGATACGAGCAGTACTTC
CASSLGVVGLAGGYEQYF
>TRBV7-8|TRBJ2-1|.|TRBD2
TGTGCCAGCAGCTCGCGAGGACTAGCGGGACCCCACGACAATGAGCAGTTCTTC
CASSSRGLAGPHDNEQFF
>TRBV6-1|TRBJ1-2|.|.
TGTGCCAGCAGTGAGACCGGACTATGGGGCTACACCTTC
CASSETGLWGYTF
>TRBV19|TRBJ1-2|.|.
TGTGCCAGTAGTATACCGACAGGTAACTATGGCCACACCTTC
CASSIPTGNYGHTF
>TRBV7-3|TRBJ2-5|once|.
TGTGCCAGCAGCTTAAGTAGCGGTCAAGAGACCCAGTACTTC
CASSLSSGQETQYF
>TRBV29-1|TRBJ2-3|.|.
TGCAGCCTTACGGTCATAGATACGCAGTATTTT
CSLTVIDTQYF
>TRBV7-9|TRBJ1-4|.|.
TGTGCCAGCAGCTCGACAGGAGGGGAGTTTGAAAAACTGTTTTTT
CASSSTGGEFEKLFF
>TRBV19|TRBJ2-3|.|.
TGTGCCAGTAGTATCGACTGGAGCACAGATACGCAGTATTTT
CASSIDWSTDTQYF
>TRBV11-3|TRBJ2-4|.|TRBD2
TGTGCCAGCAGCTTTTCCGGGACTAGCGGTTCTGGGGACATTCAGTACTTC
CASSFSGTSGSGDIQYF
>TRBV19|TRBJ1-1|.|.
TGTGCCAGTAGTCCAGATGGGGGCGGCGGCACTGAAGCTTTCTTT
CASSPDGGGGTEAFF
>TRBV15|TRBJ1-2|.|.
TGTGCCACCAGCAGAGCGGGGGGAAACTATGGCTACACCTTC
CATSRAGGNYGYTF
>TRBV7-9|TRBJ1-1|.|.
TGTGCCAGCAGCTGGGGAGAAGGAACTGAAGCTTTCTTT
CASSWGEGTEAFF
>TRBV19|TRBJ2-2|.|.
TGTGCCAGTAGTATCCTAGCTAACACCGGGGAGCTGTTTTTT
CASSILANTGELFF
>TRBV11-2|TRBJ2-1|.|TRBD2
TGTGCCAGCAGCTCAACAGCGGGAGCACTCAATGGGCAGTTCTTC
CASSSTAGALNGQFF
>TRBV7-9|TRBJ2-5|.|TRBD2
TGTGCCAGCAGCTTAAAGGGAGGGCCTCAAGAGGAGCAGTACTTC
CASSLKGGPQEEQYF
>TRBV7-9|TRBJ1-2|.|.
TGTGCCAGCAGCGAGAGTGACACCTATGGCTACACCTTC
CASSESDTYGYTF
>TRBV20-1|TRBJ2-5|.|.
TGCAGTGCTAGAGGGGAGACCCAGTACTTC
CSARGETQYF
>TRBV4-1|TRBJ2-2|.|.
TGCGCCAGCAGCCAGGGGACCAGCACCGGGGAGCTGTTTTTT
CASSQGTSTGELFF
>TRBV6-1|TRBJ2-3|.|TRBD2
TGTGCCAGCAGTGACAGGCGACTAGCGGGAGGTCACACAGATACGCAGTATTTT
CASSDRRLAGGHTDTQYF
>TRBV4-2|TRBJ2-7|.|.
TGTGCCAGCAGCCAAGATTTGGGGGGTTTCTACGAGCAGTACTTC
CASSQDLGGFYEQYF
>TRBV29-1|TRBJ1-1|.|.
TGCAGCGTTGATCCTTCCACTGAAGCTTTCTTT
CSVDPSTEAFF
>TRBV7-8|TRBJ2-1|few|.
TGTGCCAGCAGCCACCGGGACGGATGGGGTGAGCAGTTCTTC
CASSHRDGWGEQFF
>TRBV28|TRBJ2-7|once|TRBD2
TGTGCCAGCTCCCCTGCGGGCCCCTGGACTAGCGGGAGTATCTACGAGCAGTACTTC
CASSPAGPWTSGSIYEQYF
>TRBV27|TRBJ2-5|.|TRBD1
TGTGCCAGCAGTTTAATAGGGGGCGAGACCCAGTACTTC
CASSLIGGETQYF
>TRBV14|TRBJ1-2|once|TRBD1
TGTGCCAGCAGCCAGAGTAGGACAGGGTCTGGCTACACCTTC
CASSQSRTGSGYTF
>TRBV9|TRBJ2-5|.|TRBD2
TGTGCCAGCACCCGGGGGAGGGAAGAGACCCAGTACTTC
CASTRGREETQYF
>TRBV7-8|TRBJ2-7|.|.
TGTGCCAGCAGCTTAGGCGGGGTAGGTCAGTACTTC
CASSLGGVGQYF
>TRBV29-1|TRBJ1-2|.|.
TGCAGCGTTGAAGATCTGGCTTATGGCTACACCTTC
CSVEDLAYGYTF
>TRBV15|TRBJ2-7|.|.
TGTGCCACCAGGACAGGTGTTACCTACGAGCAGTACTTC
CATRTGVTYEQYF
>TRBV7-9|TRBJ2-3|.|TRBD2
TGTGCCAGCAGCTTCCACAGATCTAGCGGGAGGGGAAACACAGATACGCAGTATTTT
CASSFHRSSGRGNTDTQYF
>TRBV7-9|TRBJ1-2|.|.
TGTGCCAGCAGCCATACCGTGAGGGGTACCGGCGGATTGATCTATGGCTACACCTTC
CASSHTVRGTGGLIYGYTF
>TRBV5-1|TRBJ2-4|.|TRBD2
TGCGCCAGCAGCTCGAAAGGGACTAGCGGTCCTATAGTAGCCAAAAACATTCAGTACTTC
CASSSKGTSGPIVAKNIQYF
>TRBV30|TRBJ2-1|.|.
TGTGCCTGGAGTGTCGGGCGGCGGGTGGGTGAGCAGTTCTTC
CAWSVGRRVGEQFF
>TRBV28|TRBJ1-1|.|.
TGTGCCAGCAGTTCGCCCTATTCGAGGCATCTCACTGAAGCTTTCTTT
CASSSPYSRHLTEAFF
>TRBV6-1|TRBJ1-5|.|.
TGTGCCAGCAACCCGGACAGCTCTAGCAATCAGCCCCAGCATTTT
CASNPDSSSNQPQHF
>TRBV2|TRBJ2-5|.|.
TGTGCCAGCTTGCGCGGGCCAAAAGAGACCCAGTACTTC
CASLRGPKETQYF
>TRBV5-1|TRBJ2-7|.|.
TGCGCCAGCAGCCAGATGACCGCTACCTACGAGCAGTACTTC
CASSQMTATYEQYF
>TRBV19|TRBJ2-7|.|TRBD2
TGTGCCAGTAGTCCAAGCGGGGGAGCGGTTGAGCAGTACTTC
CASSPSGGAVEQYF
>TRBV30|TRBJ2-3|.|TRBD2
TGTGCCTGGACTCCATCGTGGGCTAGCGGTAACACAGATACGCAGTATTTT
CAWTPSWASGNTDTQYF
>TRBV20-1|TRBJ2-1|.|.
TGCAGTGCTTCGAGAGGCGGTAAGCAGTTCTTC
CSASRGGKQFF